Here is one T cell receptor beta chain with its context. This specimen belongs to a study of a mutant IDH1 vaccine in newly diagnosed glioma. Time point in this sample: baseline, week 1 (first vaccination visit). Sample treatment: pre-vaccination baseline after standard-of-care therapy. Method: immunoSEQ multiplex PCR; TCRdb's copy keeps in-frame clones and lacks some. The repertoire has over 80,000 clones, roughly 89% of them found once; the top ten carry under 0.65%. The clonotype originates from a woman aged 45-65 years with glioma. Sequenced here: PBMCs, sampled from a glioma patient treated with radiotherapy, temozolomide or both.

The CDR3 here is CASSPLSGVVTDTQYF. CDR3 nucleotide sequence: TGTGCCAGCAGCCCCCTGAGCGGAGTAGTCACAGATACGCAGTATTTT. V usage is TRBV7-9 and J usage is TRBJ2-3; D is perhaps TRBD2 (5 bases). Per germline, CDR1 SEHNR and CDR2 FQNEAQ (reference sequence). This CDR3 spans 16 amino acids. V lost 5 bases and J 2 bases, leaving 17 bases between the germline ends. The full variable domain, completed using reference TRBV7-9 and TRBJ2-3, is DTGVSQNPRHKITKRGQNVTFRCDPISEHNRLYWYRQTLGQGPEFLTYFQNEAQLEKSRLLSDRFSAERPKGSFSTLEIQRTEQGDSAMYLCASSPLSGVVTDTQYFGPGTRLTVL.